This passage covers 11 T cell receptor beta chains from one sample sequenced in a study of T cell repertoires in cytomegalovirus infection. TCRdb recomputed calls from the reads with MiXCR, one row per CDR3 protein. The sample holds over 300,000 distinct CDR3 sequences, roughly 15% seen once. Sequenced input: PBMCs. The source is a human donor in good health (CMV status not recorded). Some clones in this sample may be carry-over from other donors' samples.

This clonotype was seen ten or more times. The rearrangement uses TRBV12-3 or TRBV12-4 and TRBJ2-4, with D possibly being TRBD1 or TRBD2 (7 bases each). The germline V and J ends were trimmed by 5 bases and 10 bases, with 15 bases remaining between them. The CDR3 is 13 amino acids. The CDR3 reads CASSPGGTTIQYF. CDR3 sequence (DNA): TGTGCCAGCAGTCCAGGGGGGACTACAATTCAGTACTTC.

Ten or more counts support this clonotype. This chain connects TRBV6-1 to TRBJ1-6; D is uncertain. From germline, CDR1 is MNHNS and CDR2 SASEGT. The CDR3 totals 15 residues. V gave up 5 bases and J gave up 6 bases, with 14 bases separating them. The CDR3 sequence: CASSRFAVRNSPLHF. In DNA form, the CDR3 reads TGTGCCAGCAGTAGATTCGCAGTCCGTAATTCACCCCTCCACTTT.

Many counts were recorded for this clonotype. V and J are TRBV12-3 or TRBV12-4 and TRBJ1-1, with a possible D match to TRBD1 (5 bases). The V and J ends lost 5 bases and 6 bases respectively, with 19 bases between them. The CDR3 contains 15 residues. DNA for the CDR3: TGTGCCAGCAGTGTCCTAGCAGGGATTAACGCTGAAGCTTTCTTT. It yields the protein CASSVLAGINAEAFF.

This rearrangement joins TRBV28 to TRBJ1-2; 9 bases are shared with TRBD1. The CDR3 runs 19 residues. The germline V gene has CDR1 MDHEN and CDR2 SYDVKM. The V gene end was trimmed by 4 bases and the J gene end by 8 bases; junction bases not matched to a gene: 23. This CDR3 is CASSSSGTGRRGTVGGYTF. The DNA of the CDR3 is TGTGCCAGCAGTTCCTCCGGGACAGGGCGTCGCGGAACGGTCGGGGGCTACACCTTC.

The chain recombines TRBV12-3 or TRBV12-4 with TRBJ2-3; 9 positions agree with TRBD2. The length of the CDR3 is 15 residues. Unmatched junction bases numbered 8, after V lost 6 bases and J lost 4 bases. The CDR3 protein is CASRPSGARADTQYF. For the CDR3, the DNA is TGTGCCAGCAGACCTAGCGGGGCCCGCGCAGATACGCAGTATTTT.

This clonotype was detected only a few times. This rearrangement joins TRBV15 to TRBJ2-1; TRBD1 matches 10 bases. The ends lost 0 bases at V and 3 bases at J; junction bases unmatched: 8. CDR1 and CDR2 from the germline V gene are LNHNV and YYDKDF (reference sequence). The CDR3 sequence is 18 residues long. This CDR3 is CATSRDSYRDRGYNEQFF. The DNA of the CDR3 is TGTGCCACCAGCAGAGATAGCTACCGGGACAGGGGCTACAATGAGCAGTTCTTC.

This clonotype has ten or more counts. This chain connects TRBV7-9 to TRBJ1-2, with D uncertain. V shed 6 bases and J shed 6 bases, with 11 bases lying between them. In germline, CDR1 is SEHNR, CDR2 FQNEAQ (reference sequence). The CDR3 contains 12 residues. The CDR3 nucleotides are TGTGCCAGCAGTGGGCAGATGGATGGCTACACCTTC. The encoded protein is CASSGQMDGYTF. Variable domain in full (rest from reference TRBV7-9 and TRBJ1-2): DTGVSQNPRHKITKRGQNVTFRCDPISEHNRLYWYRQTLGQGPEFLTYFQNEAQLEKSRLLSDRFSAERPKGSFSTLEIQRTEQGDSAMYLCASSGQMDGYTFGSGTRLTVV.

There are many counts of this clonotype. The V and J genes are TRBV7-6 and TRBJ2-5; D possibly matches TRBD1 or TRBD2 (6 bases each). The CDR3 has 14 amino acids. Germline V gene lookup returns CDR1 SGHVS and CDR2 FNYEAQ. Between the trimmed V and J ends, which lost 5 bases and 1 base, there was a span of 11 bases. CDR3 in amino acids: CASSVRGLQETQYF. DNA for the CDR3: TGTGCCAGCAGCGTCAGGGGACTCCAAGAGACCCAGTACTTC.

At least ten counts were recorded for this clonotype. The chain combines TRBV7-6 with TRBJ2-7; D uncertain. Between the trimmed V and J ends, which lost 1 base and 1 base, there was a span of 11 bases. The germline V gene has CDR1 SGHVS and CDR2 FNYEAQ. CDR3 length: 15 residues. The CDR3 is CASSLVAALSYEQYF. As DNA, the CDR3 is TGTGCCAGCAGCTTAGTCGCAGCGTTGTCCTACGAGCAGTACTTC.

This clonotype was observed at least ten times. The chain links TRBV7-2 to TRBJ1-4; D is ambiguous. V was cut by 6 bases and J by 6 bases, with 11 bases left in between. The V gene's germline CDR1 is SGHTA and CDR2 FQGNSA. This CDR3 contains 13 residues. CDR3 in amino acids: CASRLIGHEKLFF. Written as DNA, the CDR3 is TGTGCCAGCAGGCTCATTGGACATGAAAAACTGTTTTTT.

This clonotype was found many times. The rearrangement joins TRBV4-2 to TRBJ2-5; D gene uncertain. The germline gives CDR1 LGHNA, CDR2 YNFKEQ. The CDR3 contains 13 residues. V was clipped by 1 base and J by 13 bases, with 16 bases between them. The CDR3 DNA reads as TGTGCCAGCAGCCAAGTGGTGGGTCCTCCTATGTACTTC. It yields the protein CASSQVVGPPMYF.